The 28 T cell receptor beta chains given below trace back to one sample, sequenced in a study of T-cell memory formation after mild COVID-19. TCRdb independently ran MiXCR on the 5' RACE reads; one entry per CDR3 protein. This sample has about 200,000 distinct CDR3 sequences, with roughly 17% found just once. The sample consisted of PBMCs or a T cell subset sorted from them (not recorded which). Every receptor here comes from an adult woman who had mild COVID-19 (a few samples of this study predate the infection). Cell type and time point are not known.

A few counts support this clonotype. The chain links TRBV7-6 to TRBJ2-4; D is perhaps TRBD1 or TRBD2 (6 bases each). V lost 1 base and J 2 bases, leaving 15 bases between the germline ends. Per the germline V gene, CDR1 is SGHVS and CDR2 is FNYEAQ. This CDR3 has 17 residues. The CDR3 here is CASSLGGAHGSKNIQYF. The CDR3, as DNA: TGTGCCAGCAGCTTAGGGGGGGCCCACGGGTCCAAAAACATTCAGTACTTC.

This clonotype was seen at least ten times. The chain recombines TRBV29-1 with TRBJ1-5; a weak D match, TRBD1 (5 bases). The CDR3 is made up of 12 amino acids. The ends were cut back, 5 bases at V and 0 bases at J, with 5 bases in the middle. Germline CDR1 reads SQVTM; CDR2 reads ANQGSEA. CDR3 in amino acids: CSVQGSNQPQHF. CDR3 sequence (DNA): TGCAGCGTTCAGGGTAGCAATCAGCCCCAGCATTTT.

The chain is built from TRBV3-1 and TRBJ2-1; 11 bases map to TRBD2. The trim removed 3 bases at V and 5 bases at J, leaving 9 bases unmatched. Germline CDR1 LGHDT, CDR2 YNNKEL (reference sequence). There are 17 residues in the CDR3. CDR3 residues: CASSHHLVAGGHNEQFF. CDR3 sequence (DNA): TGTGCCAGCAGCCACCACTTGGTAGCGGGAGGGCACAATGAGCAGTTCTTC.

V is TRBV12-3 or TRBV12-4 and J is TRBJ1-1, with a tentative D call TRBD1 (5 bases). V dropped 5 bases and J dropped 2 bases, with 12 bases sitting between them. This CDR3 region has 14 residues. The CDR3 reads CASSHGTINTEAFF. The CDR3, as DNA: TGTGCCAGCAGTCACGGGACGATAAACACTGAAGCTTTCTTT.

This chain uses TRBV7-8 with TRBJ1-1; no firm D call. Trimming cost V 5 bases and J 8 bases, with 9 bases left between them. Germline CDR1 reads SGHVS; CDR2 reads FQNEAQ. The CDR3 extends over 11 amino acids. The CDR3 DNA reads TGTGCCAGCAGCGCGGGCCAGGAAGCTTTCTTT. Translating gives CASSAGQEAFF.

This clonotype was seen repeatedly, ten times or more. J is TRBJ2-3 and V is TRBV4-2, with TRBD2 as a possible D gene (6 bases). Germline CDR1 LGHNA, CDR2 YNFKEQ. The germline V and J ends were trimmed by 0 bases and 0 bases, with 10 bases remaining between them. The CDR3 sequence is 16 residues long. CDR3 sequence (DNA): TGTGCCAGCAGCCAAGATTGGGGGACTAGCACAGATACGCAGTATTTT. It translates to CASSQDWGTSTDTQYF.

This clonotype was seen a few times. V is TRBV24-1 and J is TRBJ2-6; D uncertain. V lost 5 bases, J lost 1 base, and 11 bases lay in between. Germline-derived CDR1 and CDR2 are KGHDR and SFDVKD. This CDR3 is 16 amino acids long. CDR3 sequence (DNA): TGTGCCACCAGTGCCGAAGCAGAGTCTGGGGCCAACGTCCTGACTTTC. Translating gives CATSAEAESGANVLTF.

The chain couples TRBV7-2 to TRBJ2-2, with 16 bases lining up with TRBD2. From germline, CDR1 is SGHTA and CDR2 FQGNSA. The CDR3 is 17 amino acids. Trimming at V came to 1 base and at J to 6 bases, leaving 2 bases not matched to a gene. The CDR3 sequence: CASSLVGTSGRAGELFF. DNA of the CDR3: TGTGCCAGCAGCTTAGTGGGGACTAGCGGGAGGGCCGGGGAGCTGTTTTTT.

This clonotype was found a few times. The CDR3 protein is CASSQDARGQVESGANVLTF. The CDR3 DNA reads TGCGCCAGCAGCCAAGATGCTCGGGGACAGGTGGAGTCTGGGGCCAACGTCCTGACTTTC. The chain links TRBV4-3 to TRBJ2-6; 8 bases line up with TRBD1. The CDR3 is 20 residues long. Trimming cost V 0 bases and J 1 base; bases outside gene matches: 11. Germline values: CDR1 LGHNA, CDR2 YSLEER.

This sequence joins TRBV6-2 or TRBV6-3 and TRBJ2-1; D unresolved. The CDR3 spans 18 residues. Per germline, CDR1 MNHEY and CDR2 SVGEGT. Trimming cost V 0 bases and J 6 bases, with 21 bases left between them. The CDR3 loop reads CASSYSLLQSYRSNEQFF. CDR3 DNA sequence: TGTGCCAGCAGTTACTCGCTCCTTCAGAGCTATAGATCCAATGAGCAGTTCTTC.

In its sample, this clonotype was seen a few times. J is TRBJ1-5 and V is TRBV27, with TRBD1 matching over 7 bases. The CDR3 length is 16 residues. Trimming at V came to 4 bases and at J to 3 bases, leaving 9 bases not matched to a gene. Germline assignment: CDR1 MNHEY and CDR2 SMNVEV (reference sequence). CDR3 residues: CASSSTGAPNNQPQHF. The CDR3 coding sequence is TGTGCCAGCAGTTCCACAGGGGCCCCCAACAATCAGCCCCAGCATTTT.

This clonotype appeared a few times. The chain couples TRBV20-1 to TRBJ2-3; the match to TRBD1 covers 7 bases. The J segment lost 0 bases and the V segment lost 3 bases, leaving 6 bases of the junction unmatched. The CDR3 has 15 residues. Germline lookup yields CDR1 DFQATT and CDR2 SNEGSKA (reference sequence). CDR3 sequence reads: CSASEGARSTDTQYF. CDR3 bases: TGCAGTGCTAGCGAGGGGGCAAGAAGCACAGATACGCAGTATTTT.

Turning to this clonotype: The germline gene is not matched at one end of the junction; a read error may be the cause. The chain recombines TRBV3-1 with TRBJ2-5, with D unclear. Germline CDR1 and CDR2: LGHDT and YNNKEL (reference sequence). The CDR3 runs 14 residues. The CDR3: CASTQKGGRETQYF. In DNA, the CDR3 is TGTGCCAGCACCCAAAAAGGCGGCAGGGAGACCCAGTACTTC.

In this sample, this clonotype turned up many times. This chain joins TRBV12-3 or TRBV12-4 and TRBJ2-3, with D unresolved. Trimming pared 3 bases from V and 7 bases from J, leaving 14 bases between. The CDR3 sequence is 14 residues long. The CDR3 loop reads CASSLLEAWHTQYF. In nucleotides, the CDR3 is TGTGCCAGCAGTTTGTTGGAAGCGTGGCATACGCAGTATTTT.

V usage is TRBV5-1 and J usage is TRBJ2-5, with TRBD2 matching over 16 bases. The CDR3 sequence is 18 residues long. V shed 2 bases, J shed 2 bases, and the junction held 6 bases outside the gene matches. The germline CDR1 and CDR2 sequences are SGHRS and YFSETQ. This CDR3 is CASSFQPGLAGGQETQYF. The CDR3 region has the DNA TGCGCCAGCAGCTTTCAACCGGGACTAGCGGGGGGGCAAGAGACCCAGTACTTC.

This chain links TRBV5-1 with TRBJ1-2; 9 nucleotides line up with TRBD1. The germline V gene has CDR1 SGHRS and CDR2 YFSETQ. The junction had 4 bases not matched to a gene; V was cut back by 4 bases and J by 6 bases. This CDR3 has 13 amino acids. The CDR3 DNA is TGCGCCAGCAGCAATGGACAGGGGAATGGCTACACCTTC. This encodes CASSNGQGNGYTF.

There are a few counts of this clonotype. The chain joins TRBV7-8 to TRBJ2-1; D perhaps matches TRBD2 (5 bases). The V gene lost 2 bases and the J gene lost 0 bases, with 11 bases spanning the gap. This CDR3 has 16 amino acids. Germline CDR1 reads SGHVS; CDR2 reads FQNEAQ. CDR3 DNA sequence: TGTGCCAGCAGCTTAACTGTTGGGAGCTCCTACAATGAGCAGTTCTTC. It yields the protein CASSLTVGSSYNEQFF.

This clonotype was counted between two and nine times. At one end the junction does not follow the germline gene, possibly because of a read error. The chain has TRBV7-9 and TRBJ2-5; D gene unclear. The germline V gene encodes CDR1 SEHNR and CDR2 FQNEAQ (reference sequence). The CDR3 spans 20 residues. In nucleotides, the CDR3 is TGCGCCAGCAGCTTAGAGCTGGGTGGGAAAAAGCTCGCCCTACGGGAGACCCAGTACTTC. Translating it yields CASSLELGGKKLALRETQYF.

This clonotype came up a few times. This rearrangement joins TRBV5-1 to TRBJ2-7; 12 bases are a match to TRBD2. CDR1 SGHRS and CDR2 YFSETQ come from the germline V gene. The CDR3 runs 15 residues. Trimming cost V 0 bases and J 4 bases; bases outside gene matches: 2. The CDR3, as DNA: TGCGCCAGCAGCTTGGGACTAGCGGGAGTTTACGAGCAGTACTTC. The encoded protein is CASSLGLAGVYEQYF.

The chain has TRBV5-1 and TRBJ2-5; TRBD2 might be the D (6 bases). CDR1 is SGHRS and CDR2 is YFSETQ in the germline V gene. The CDR3 consists of 13 residues. V was shortened by 1 base and J by 5 bases, with 9 bases between the two germline ends. Here the CDR3 reads CASSLIGGETQYF. CDR3 sequence (DNA): TGCGCCAGCAGCTTGATTGGGGGGGAGACCCAGTACTTC.

J is TRBJ1-1 and V is TRBV18; weak D call: TRBD1 (6 bases). Germline CDR1 KGHSH, CDR2 LQKENI. Trimming shortened V by 3 bases and J by 9 bases, and 23 bases separated the two germline ends. CDR3 length: 16 residues. CDR3 bases: TGTGCCAGCTCACCTGGGAGGGGGAAAGATTCCGTGAAAGCTTTCTTT. Translating it yields CASSPGRGKDSVKAFF.

This clonotype came up a few times. J is TRBJ2-7 and V is TRBV12-3 or TRBV12-4, with D unresolved. This CDR3 has 12 residues. The germline V and J ends were trimmed by 6 bases and 3 bases, with 9 bases remaining between them. The chain's CDR3 is CASRSTRYEQYF. CDR3 DNA sequence: TGTGCCAGCAGGTCTACCCGCTACGAGCAGTACTTC.

The V and J genes are TRBV7-9 and TRBJ2-2; 13 nucleotides match TRBD2. V shed 1 base and J 4 bases; nucleotides not matched to a gene: 15. Germline loops: CDR1 SEHNR, CDR2 FQNEAQ (reference sequence). The CDR3 is made up of 21 amino acids. The CDR3 sequence: CASSLGLRRGLAGVATGELFF. In DNA, the CDR3 is TGTGCCAGCAGCTTAGGCCTCAGGCGTGGACTAGCGGGAGTTGCCACCGGGGAGCTGTTTTTT.

This clonotype was recorded at least ten times. The V and J genes are TRBV7-6 and TRBJ2-1; D remains ambiguous. CDR1 SGHVS and CDR2 FNYEAQ come from the germline V gene. This CDR3 region has 14 residues. V lost 2 bases to trimming and J lost 6 bases, with 11 bases between them. Here the CDR3 reads CASSLLFSGNEQFF. CDR3 nucleotide sequence: TGTGCCAGCAGCTTATTATTCTCGGGCAATGAGCAGTTCTTC.

The V call is TRBV5-5, the J call TRBJ2-7, with 9 bases matching TRBD1. Germline V lookup: CDR1 SGHKS, CDR2 YYEKEE (reference sequence). After removal of 4 bases from V and 1 base from J, the junction contained 9 bases not matched to a gene. The CDR3 contains 16 residues. The CDR3 spells CASSVQWGQGSYEQYF. CDR3 in DNA: TGTGCCAGCAGCGTACAGTGGGGACAGGGATCCTACGAGCAGTACTTC.

This clonotype was recorded a few times. V usage is TRBV24-1 and J usage is TRBJ2-1, with unresolved D. The CDR3 length is 16 residues. The V end lost 3 bases, the J end lost 4 bases, and 15 bases lay between the germline ends. CDR1 and CDR2 from the germline V gene are KGHDR and SFDVKD. Written as DNA, the CDR3 is TGTGCCACCAGTGATGACCGCCCCGAGAGTTACAATGAGCAGTTCTTC. Translation gives CATSDDRPESYNEQFF.

This clonotype showed up many times. This chain joins TRBV18 and TRBJ2-7; D might be TRBD1 (5 bases). CDR1 is KGHSH and CDR2 is LQKENI in the germline V gene. Trimming took off 3 bases at V and 3 bases at J, with 24 bases between the two ends. The CDR3 covers 18 residues. The CDR3 sequence is CASSPRTLGQVVSYEQYF. The CDR3 nucleotides read TGTGCCAGCTCACCTAGAACGTTGGGGCAGGTGGTAAGCTACGAGCAGTACTTC.

This clonotype came up a few times. CDR3 sequence (DNA): TGTGCCAGCAGTCCCTCCATAGGGATGTGGGGCCGAGCCAAAAACATTCAGTACTTC. Residues: CASSPSIGMWGRAKNIQYF. The chain links TRBV12-3 or TRBV12-4 to TRBJ2-4; possibly TRBD1 for D (5 bases). V was trimmed by 5 bases and J by 0 bases, leaving 23 bases between them. The CDR3 has 19 amino acids.